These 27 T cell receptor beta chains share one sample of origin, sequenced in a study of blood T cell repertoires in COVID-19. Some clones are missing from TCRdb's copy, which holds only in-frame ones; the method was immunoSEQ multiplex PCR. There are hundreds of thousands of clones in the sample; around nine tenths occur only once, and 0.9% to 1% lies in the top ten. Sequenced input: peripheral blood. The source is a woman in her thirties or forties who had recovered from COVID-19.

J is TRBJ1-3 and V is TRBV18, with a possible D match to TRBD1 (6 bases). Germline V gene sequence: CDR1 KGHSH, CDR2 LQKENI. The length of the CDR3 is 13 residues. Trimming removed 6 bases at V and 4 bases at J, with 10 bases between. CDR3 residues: CASSRDTGNTIYF. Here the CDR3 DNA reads TGTGCCAGCTCCCGGGACACCGGAAACACCATATATTTT.

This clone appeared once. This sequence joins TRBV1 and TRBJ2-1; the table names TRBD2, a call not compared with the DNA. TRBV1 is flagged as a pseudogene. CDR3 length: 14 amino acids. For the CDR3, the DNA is TGCACCAGCCCCTTCCTAGCGGACTACAATGAGCAGTTCTTC. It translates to CTSPFLADYNEQFF.

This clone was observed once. The CDR3 DNA reads as TGTGCCAGCAGTGACTTTGCCGGACAGGGTGGGAATGAGCAGTTCTTC. Protein sequence: CASSDFAGQGGNEQFF. The rearrangement uses TRBV6-4 and TRBJ2-1; 8 bases align to TRBD1. Germline values: CDR1 MRHNA, CDR2 SNTAGT. V lost 1 base and J lost 7; bases outside the gene matches: 9. This CDR3 spans 16 amino acids.

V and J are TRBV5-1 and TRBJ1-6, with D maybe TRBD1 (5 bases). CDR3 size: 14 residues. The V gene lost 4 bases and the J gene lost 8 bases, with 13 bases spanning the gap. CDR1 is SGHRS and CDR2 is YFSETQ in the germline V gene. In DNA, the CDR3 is TGCGCCAGCAGCCCTGAGTGGGGCGATTCACCCCTCCACTTT. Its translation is CASSPEWGDSPLHF.

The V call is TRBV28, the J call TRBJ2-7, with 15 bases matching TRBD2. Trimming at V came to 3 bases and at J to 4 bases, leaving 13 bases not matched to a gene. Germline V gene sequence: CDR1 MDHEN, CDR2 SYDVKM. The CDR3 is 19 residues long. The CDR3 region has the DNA TGTGCCAGCAGTTTCGTTGGGCGGACTAGCGGGAGGGTGGGTTACGAGCAGTACTTC. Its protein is CASSFVGRTSGRVGYEQYF.

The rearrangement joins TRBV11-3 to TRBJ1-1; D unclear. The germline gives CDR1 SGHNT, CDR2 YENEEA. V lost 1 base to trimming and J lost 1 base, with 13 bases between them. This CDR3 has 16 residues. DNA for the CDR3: TGTGCCAGCAGCTTAGTAGGTTGGGCGGGGAACACTGAAGCTTTCTTT. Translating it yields CASSLVGWAGNTEAFF. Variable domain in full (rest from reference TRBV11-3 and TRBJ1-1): EAGVVQSPRYKIIEKKQPVAFWCNPISGHNTLYWYLQNLGQGPELLIRYENEEAVDDSQLPKDRFSAERLKGVDSTLKIQPAELGDSAVYLCASSLVGWAGNTEAFFGQGTRLTVV.

The CDR3: CASSRDIGTNEQFF. The CDR3 DNA reads TGTGCCAGCAGCCGGGACATCGGTACCAATGAGCAGTTCTTC. The rearrangement links TRBV2 to TRBJ2-1; tentatively, D is TRBD1 (6 bases). CDR3 size: 14 residues. The germline CDR1 and CDR2 sequences are SNHLY and FYNNEI. V lost 6 bases and J lost 6, with 15 bases in between.

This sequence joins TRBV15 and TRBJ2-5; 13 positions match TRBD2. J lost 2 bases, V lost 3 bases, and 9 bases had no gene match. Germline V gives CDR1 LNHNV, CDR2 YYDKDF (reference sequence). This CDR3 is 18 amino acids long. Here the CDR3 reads CATSRPGLAGWGQETQYF. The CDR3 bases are TGTGCCACCAGCAGGCCGGGACTAGCGGGATGGGGACAAGAGACCCAGTACTTC.

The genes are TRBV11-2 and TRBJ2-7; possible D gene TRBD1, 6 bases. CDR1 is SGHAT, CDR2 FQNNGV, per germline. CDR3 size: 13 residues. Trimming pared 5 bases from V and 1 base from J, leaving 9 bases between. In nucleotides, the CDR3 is TGTGCCAGCAGCCCAAGGGGGTCCTACGAGCAGTACTTC. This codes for CASSPRGSYEQYF.

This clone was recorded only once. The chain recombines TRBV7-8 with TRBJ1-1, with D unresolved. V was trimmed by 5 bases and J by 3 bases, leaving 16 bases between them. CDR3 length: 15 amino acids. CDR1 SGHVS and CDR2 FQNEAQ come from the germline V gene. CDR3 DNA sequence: TGTGCCAGCAGCCGAGTTGAGGGAGGTTACACTGAAGCTTTCTTT. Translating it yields CASSRVEGGYTEAFF.

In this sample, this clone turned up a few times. CDR3 bases: TGTGCCAGCTCACCGGACAGGGCGGCTTTCTTT. Protein sequence: CASSPDRAAFF. The rearrangement joins TRBV18 to TRBJ1-1; TRBD1 matches at 8 bases. CDR1 KGHSH and CDR2 LQKENI come from the germline V gene. This CDR3 region has 11 residues. V lost 3 bases to trimming and J lost 11 bases; unmatched junction nucleotides: 2.

The CDR3 bases are TGTGCCAGCAGCTCGGAGCGGAGCACAGATACGCAGTATTTT. Amino acids: CASSSERSTDTQYF. V and J are TRBV11-3 and TRBJ2-3; D possibly corresponds to TRBD2 (5 bases). Trimming left V 4 bases short and J 0 bases short, with 8 bases between. There are 14 residues in the CDR3. Germline CDR1 SGHNT, CDR2 YENEEA. Based on the CDR3 plus reference TRBV11-3 and TRBJ2-3, the full variable domain is EAGVVQSPRYKIIEKKQPVAFWCNPISGHNTLYWYLQNLGQGPELLIRYENEEAVDDSQLPKDRFSAERLKGVDSTLKIQPAELGDSAVYLCASSSERSTDTQYFGPGTRLTVL.

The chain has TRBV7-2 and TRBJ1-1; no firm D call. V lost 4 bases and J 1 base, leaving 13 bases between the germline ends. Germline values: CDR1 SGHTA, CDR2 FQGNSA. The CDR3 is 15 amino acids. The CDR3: CASSSETLKNTEAFF. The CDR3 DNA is TGTGCCAGCAGCTCGGAGACCCTAAAGAACACTGAAGCTTTCTTT.

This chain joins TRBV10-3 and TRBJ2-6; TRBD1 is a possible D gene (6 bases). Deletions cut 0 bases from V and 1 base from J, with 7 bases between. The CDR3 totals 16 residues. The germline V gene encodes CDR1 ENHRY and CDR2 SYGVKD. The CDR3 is CAISESRGSGANVLTF. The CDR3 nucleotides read TGTGCCATCAGTGAGTCGAGGGGGTCTGGGGCCAACGTCCTGACTTTC.

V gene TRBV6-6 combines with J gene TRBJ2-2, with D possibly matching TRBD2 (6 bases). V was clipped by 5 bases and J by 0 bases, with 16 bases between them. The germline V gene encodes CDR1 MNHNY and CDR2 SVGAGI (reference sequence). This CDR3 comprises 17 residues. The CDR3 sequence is CASSRVWAGTNTGELFF. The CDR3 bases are TGTGCCAGCAGTCGAGTTTGGGCGGGGACGAACACCGGGGAGCTGTTTTTT.

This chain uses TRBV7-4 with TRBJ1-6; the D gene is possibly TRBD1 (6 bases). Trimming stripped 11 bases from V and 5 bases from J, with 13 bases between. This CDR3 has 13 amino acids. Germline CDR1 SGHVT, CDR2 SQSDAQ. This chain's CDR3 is CAPRQDHNSPLHF. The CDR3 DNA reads TGTGCCCCCAGACAGGACCATAATTCACCCCTCCACTTT.

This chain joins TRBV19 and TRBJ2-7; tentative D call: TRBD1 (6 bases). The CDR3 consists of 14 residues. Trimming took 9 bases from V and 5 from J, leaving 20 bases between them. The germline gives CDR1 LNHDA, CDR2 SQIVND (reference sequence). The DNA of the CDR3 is TGTGCCAGCAGATCTAACCGGGACACTGACGAGCAGTACTTC. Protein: CASRSNRDTDEQYF.

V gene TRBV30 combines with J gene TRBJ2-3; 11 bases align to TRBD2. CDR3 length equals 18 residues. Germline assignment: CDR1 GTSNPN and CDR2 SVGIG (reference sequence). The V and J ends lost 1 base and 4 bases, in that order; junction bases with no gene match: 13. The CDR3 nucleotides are TGTGCCTGGAGTGGACCGGGGGGGCTAGCGGGAGGCCCAGATACGCAGTATTTT. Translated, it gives CAWSGPGGLAGGPDTQYF.

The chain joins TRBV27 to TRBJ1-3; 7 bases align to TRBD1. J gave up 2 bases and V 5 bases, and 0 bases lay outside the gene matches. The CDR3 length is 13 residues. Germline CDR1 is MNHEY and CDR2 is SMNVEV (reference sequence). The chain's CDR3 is CASSTGAGNTIYF. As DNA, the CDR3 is TGTGCCAGCAGTACAGGGGCTGGAAACACCATATATTTT.

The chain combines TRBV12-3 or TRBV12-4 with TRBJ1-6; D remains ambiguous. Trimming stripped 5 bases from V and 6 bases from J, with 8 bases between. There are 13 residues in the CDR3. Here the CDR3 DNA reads TGTGCCAGCAGTAGACGGGGTAATTCACCCCTCCACTTT. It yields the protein CASSRRGNSPLHF.

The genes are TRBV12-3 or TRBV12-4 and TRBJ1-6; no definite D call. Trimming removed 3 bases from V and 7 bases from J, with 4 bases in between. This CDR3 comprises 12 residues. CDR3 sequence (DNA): TGTGCCAGCAGTTTCGGGAATTCACCCCTCCACTTT. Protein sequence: CASSFGNSPLHF.

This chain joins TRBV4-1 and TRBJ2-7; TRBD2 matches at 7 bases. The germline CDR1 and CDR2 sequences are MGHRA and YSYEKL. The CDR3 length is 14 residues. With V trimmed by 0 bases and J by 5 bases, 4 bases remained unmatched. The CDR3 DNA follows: TGCGCCAGCAGCCAAGAGGGGAGGGCCCACGAGCAGTACTTC. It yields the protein CASSQEGRAHEQYF.

The CDR3 sequence is CASSPGTTNNEQFF. The DNA for the CDR3 is TGTGCCAGCTCACCGGGGACAACTAACAATGAGCAGTTCTTC. The rearrangement links TRBV18 to TRBJ2-1, with D possibly matching TRBD1 (6 bases). Germline CDR1 is KGHSH and CDR2 is LQKENI. Trimming removed 3 bases from V and 5 bases from J, with 11 bases in between. The length of the CDR3 is 14 residues.

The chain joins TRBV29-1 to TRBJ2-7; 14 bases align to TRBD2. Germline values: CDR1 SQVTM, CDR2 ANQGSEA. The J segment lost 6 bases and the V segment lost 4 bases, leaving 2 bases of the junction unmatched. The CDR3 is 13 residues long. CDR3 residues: CSVVGLAGGEQYF. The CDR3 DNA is TGCAGCGTTGTTGGACTAGCGGGAGGCGAGCAGTACTTC.

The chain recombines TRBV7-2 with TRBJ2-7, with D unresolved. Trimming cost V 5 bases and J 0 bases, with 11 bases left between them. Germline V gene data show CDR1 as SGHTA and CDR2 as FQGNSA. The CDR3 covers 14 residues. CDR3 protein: CASSPDRYSYEQYF. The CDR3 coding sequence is TGTGCCAGCAGCCCCGATAGATACTCCTACGAGCAGTACTTC. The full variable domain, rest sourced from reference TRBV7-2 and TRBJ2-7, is GAGVSQSPSNKVTEKGKDVELRCDPISGHTALYWYRQSLGQGLEFLIYFQGNSAPDKSGLPSDRFSAERTGGSVSTLTIQRTQQEDSAVYLCASSPDRYSYEQYFGPGTRLTVT.

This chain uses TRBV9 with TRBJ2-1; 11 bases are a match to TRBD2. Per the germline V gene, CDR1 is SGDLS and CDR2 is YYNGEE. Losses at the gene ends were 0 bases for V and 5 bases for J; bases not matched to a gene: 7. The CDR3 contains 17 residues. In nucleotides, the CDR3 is TGTGCCAGCAGCGTAGCACCGGGACTAGCGGCGAACAATGAGCAGTTCTTC. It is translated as CASSVAPGLAANNEQFF.

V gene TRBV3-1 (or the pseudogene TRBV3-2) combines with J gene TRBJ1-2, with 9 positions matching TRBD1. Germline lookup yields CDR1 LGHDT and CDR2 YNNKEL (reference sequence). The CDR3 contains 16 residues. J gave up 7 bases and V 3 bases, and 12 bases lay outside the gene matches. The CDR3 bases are TGTGCCAGCAGCCATCGGATCGGTTACAGGGGGCCTGGCTACACCTTC. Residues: CASSHRIGYRGPGYTF.